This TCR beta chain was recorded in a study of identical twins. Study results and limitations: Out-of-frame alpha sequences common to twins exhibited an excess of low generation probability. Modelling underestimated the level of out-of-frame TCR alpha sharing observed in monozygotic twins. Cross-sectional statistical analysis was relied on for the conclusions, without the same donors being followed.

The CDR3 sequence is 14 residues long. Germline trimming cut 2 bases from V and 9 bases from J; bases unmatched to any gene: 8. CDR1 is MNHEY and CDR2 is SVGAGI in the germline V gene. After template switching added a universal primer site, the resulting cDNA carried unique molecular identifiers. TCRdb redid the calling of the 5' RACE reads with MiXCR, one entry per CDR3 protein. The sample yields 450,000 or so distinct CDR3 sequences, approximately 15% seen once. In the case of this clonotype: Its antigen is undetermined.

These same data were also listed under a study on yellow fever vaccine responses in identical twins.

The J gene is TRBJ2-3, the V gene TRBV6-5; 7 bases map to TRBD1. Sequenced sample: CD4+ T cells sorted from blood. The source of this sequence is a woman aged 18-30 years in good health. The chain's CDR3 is CASSYRGRSDTQYF. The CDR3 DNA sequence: TGTGCCAGCAGTTACAGGGGGCGGTCTGACACGCAGTATTTT.